The 21 T cell receptor beta chains below come from one sample, sequenced in a study of T cell responses to AZD1222 COVID-19 vaccine. Produced via immunoSEQ multiplex PCR; TCRdb's table is partial and in-frame only. Counted here are approximately 150,000 clones, approximately 90% occurring once; the ten biggest clones make up about 3%. The source material was peripheral blood, sampled on day 0 of AZD1222 vaccination. Source of these receptors: an adult in good health.

V usage is TRBV6-2 or TRBV6-3 and J usage is TRBJ2-7; weak D call: TRBD2 (6 bases). The CDR3 has 18 amino acids. The V and J ends lost 5 bases and 2 bases respectively, with 25 bases between them. In germline, CDR1 is MNHEY, CDR2 SVGEGT. CDR3 sequence: CASSTHRGGALPTYEQYF. CDR3 nucleotide sequence: TGTGCCAGCAGTACCCATCGGGGCGGGGCATTACCGACCTACGAGCAGTACTTC.

The V gene is TRBV11-2, the J gene TRBJ2-1; perhaps TRBD1 as D (5 bases). Germline V gives CDR1 SGHAT, CDR2 FQNNGV. The CDR3 has 11 amino acids. V dropped 6 bases and J dropped 7 bases, with 7 bases sitting between them. The CDR3: CASRTANEQFF. CDR3 DNA sequence: TGTGCCAGCAGGACAGCGAATGAGCAGTTCTTC.

This chain links TRBV7-9 with TRBJ1-4, with a weak D call TRBD1 (5 bases). The germline V and J ends were trimmed by 3 bases and 3 bases, with 8 bases remaining between them. Germline CDR1 and CDR2: SEHNR and FQNEAQ (reference sequence). The CDR3 contains 14 residues. CDR3 sequence (DNA): TGTGCCAGCAGCTTTCAGGGAGCTAATGAAAAACTGTTTTTT. Encoded protein: CASSFQGANEKLFF.

This clone was recorded once. The chain couples TRBV14 to TRBJ1-1; D perhaps matches TRBD1 (5 bases). CDR3 length: 14 amino acids. V was pared by 1 base and J by 6 bases, with 12 bases between. Germline V gene lookup returns CDR1 SGHDN and CDR2 FVKESK. For the CDR3, the DNA is TGTGCCAGCAGCCAAGTCTATGGGGGATCTGAAGCTTTCTTT. It translates to CASSQVYGGSEAFF.

The rearrangement uses TRBV6-5 and TRBJ2-7, with TRBD2 matching over 11 bases. In germline, CDR1 is MNHEY, CDR2 SVGAGI. This CDR3 is built from 14 residues. Trimming at V came to 6 bases and at J to 6 bases, leaving 7 bases not matched to a gene. The CDR3 sequence: CASSVLAGAAEQYF. CDR3 DNA: TGTGCCAGCAGCGTACTAGCGGGGGCGGCCGAGCAGTACTTC.

The rearrangement uses TRBV5-4 and TRBJ2-3, with a possible D match to TRBD2 (5 bases). CDR3 length: 15 amino acids. Trimming pared 3 bases from V and 2 bases from J, leaving 13 bases between. CDR1 and CDR2 (germline): SGHNT, YYREEE (reference sequence). CDR3 in amino acids: CASSSERGYTDTQYF. The CDR3 coding sequence is TGTGCCAGCAGCTCCGAACGGGGTTACACAGATACGCAGTATTTT.

V is TRBV4-3 and J is TRBJ2-7; TRBD2 matches at 12 bases. This CDR3 region has 17 residues. The germline V gene has CDR1 LGHNA and CDR2 YSLEER. J lost 4 bases, V lost 0 bases, and 7 bases had no gene match. Here the CDR3 reads CASSQDAGTSGRYEQYF. CDR3 DNA sequence: TGCGCCAGCAGCCAAGATGCCGGGACTAGCGGGCGATACGAGCAGTACTTC.

The chain uses TRBV5-1 and TRBJ1-1, with 7 bases lining up with TRBD1. V trimming: 0 bases; J trimming: 4 bases; junction bases outside the gene matches: 3. Germline CDR1 is SGHRS and CDR2 is YFSETQ. The CDR3 length is 14 residues. CDR3 sequence: CASSLARGGTEAFF. The CDR3 nucleotides are TGCGCCAGCAGCTTGGCCAGGGGGGGCACTGAAGCTTTCTTT.

Remarks on this clone: Other nucleotide sequences from this sample produce the same CDR3. This chain uses TRBV4-3 with TRBJ2-5; 9 bases agree with TRBD2. With 1 base clipped from V and 1 base from J, the junction kept 1 base outside the gene matches. The CDR3 runs 15 residues. The germline V gene encodes CDR1 LGHNA and CDR2 YSLEER. The CDR3, as DNA: TGCGCCAGCAGCCAAGCGCGGGGGGGCCAAGAGACCCAGTACTTC. As protein: CASSQARGGQETQYF.

V and J are TRBV5-6 and TRBJ1-3, with D possibly matching TRBD1 (5 bases). CDR1 SGHDT and CDR2 YYEEEE come from the germline V gene. This CDR3 contains 14 residues. The germline V and J ends were trimmed by 2 bases and 7 bases, with 13 bases remaining between them. The CDR3 reads CASSFWGTGNTIYF. The CDR3 DNA reads TGTGCCAGCAGCTTTTGGGGGACCGGGAACACCATATATTTT.

This clone was detected once. This sequence joins TRBV12-3 or TRBV12-4 and TRBJ2-5; D might be TRBD2 (6 bases). The CDR3 spans 12 residues. The ends were cut back, 3 bases at V and 5 bases at J, with 7 bases in the middle. The CDR3 spells CASSFGGETQYF. The CDR3, as DNA: TGTGCCAGCAGTTTTGGGGGGGAGACCCAGTACTTC.

The rearrangement links TRBV6-2 or TRBV6-3 to TRBJ1-2, with 8 bases aligning to TRBD1. J lost 8 bases, V lost 5 bases, and 13 bases had no gene match. This CDR3 is built from 15 residues. In germline, CDR1 is MNHEY, CDR2 SVGEGT. The CDR3 DNA follows: TGTGCCAGCAGTCCCCGATACAGGGGGATAAAAGGCTACACCTTC. Translating gives CASSPRYRGIKGYTF.

V is TRBV15 and J is TRBJ2-5; D perhaps matches TRBD1 (5 bases). CDR3 length: 14 residues. Trimming left V 5 bases short and J 5 bases short, with 15 bases between. The germline V gene has CDR1 LNHNV and CDR2 YYDKDF (reference sequence). CDR3 in DNA: TGTGCCACCAGCGATACTACAGGTGCGGAGACCCAGTACTTC. Translating gives CATSDTTGAETQYF.

Only one count was recorded for this clone. The rearrangement uses TRBV4-1 and TRBJ2-5, with 10 bases matching TRBD1. Looked up from germline, CDR1 is MGHRA and CDR2 is YSYEKL. The CDR3 is 17 amino acids. V lost 0 bases, J lost 0 bases, and 4 bases stayed unmatched. CDR3 bases: TGCGCCAGCAGCCAAGACGGGACAGGGGTAAACCAAGAGACCCAGTACTTC. Protein product: CASSQDGTGVNQETQYF.

J is TRBJ1-6 and V is TRBV5-6; no reliable D call. Per germline, CDR1 SGHDT and CDR2 YYEEEE. V lost 1 base and J lost 5, with 10 bases in between. The CDR3 runs to 15 residues. The DNA for the CDR3 is TGTGCCAGCAGCTTGCCGGACGGAAATAATTCACCCCTCCACTTT. Translated, it gives CASSLPDGNNSPLHF.

The chain recombines TRBV2 with TRBJ1-1; D is uncertain. Germline V lookup: CDR1 SNHLY, CDR2 FYNNEI. Deletions cut 10 bases from V and 0 bases from J, with 12 bases between. The CDR3 is made up of 13 amino acids. The CDR3 is CANQVFMNTEAFF. CDR3 coding DNA: TGTGCCAACCAAGTATTCATGAACACTGAAGCTTTCTTT.

The chain employs TRBV6-2 or TRBV6-3 and TRBJ1-1; no reliable D call. The CDR3 sequence is 11 residues long. V lost 3 bases, J lost 11 bases, and 10 bases lay in between. Germline CDR1 MNHEY, CDR2 SVGEGT. Written as DNA, the CDR3 is TGTGCCAGCAGTTATTACAAGGTGGCTTTCTTT. It is translated as CASSYYKVAFF.

The J gene is TRBJ1-4, the V gene TRBV3-1 (or the pseudogene TRBV3-2); possibly TRBD1 for D (5 bases). Looked up from germline, CDR1 is LGHDT and CDR2 is YNNKEL (reference sequence). Trimming removed 0 bases from V and 3 bases from J, with 11 bases in between. This CDR3 region has 16 residues. As DNA, the CDR3 is TGTGCCAGCAGCCAAGATCCCCCGGGGGCTAATGAAAAACTGTTTTTT. It is translated as CASSQDPPGANEKLFF.

The chain combines TRBV11-2 with TRBJ1-6; tentatively, D is TRBD1 (5 bases). V lost 5 bases to trimming and J lost 9 bases, with 11 bases between them. The CDR3 runs to 13 residues. Germline-derived CDR1 and CDR2 are SGHAT and FQNNGV. The CDR3 DNA reads as TGTGCCAGCAGCCCCAGGGACCGTTCACCCCTCCACTTT. It translates to CASSPRDRSPLHF.

The chain uses TRBV19 and TRBJ2-3, with 10 bases aligning to TRBD2. The ends lost 5 bases at V and 3 bases at J; junction bases unmatched: 5. This CDR3 comprises 15 residues. Per the germline V gene, CDR1 is LNHDA and CDR2 is SQIVND (reference sequence). The chain's CDR3 is CASSLSGGFTDTQYF. The CDR3 nucleotides read TGTGCCAGTAGTCTTAGCGGGGGGTTTACAGATACGCAGTATTTT.

The J gene is TRBJ1-1, the V gene TRBV30; possibly TRBD1 for D (5 bases). Trimming removed 0 bases at V and 3 bases at J, with 11 bases between. This CDR3 is 14 amino acids long. Germline V CDR1 and CDR2: GTSNPN, SVGIG (reference sequence). The DNA for the CDR3 is TGTGCCTGGAGTGTAAGGTGGGGGGACACTGAAGCTTTCTTT. It is translated as CAWSVRWGDTEAFF.